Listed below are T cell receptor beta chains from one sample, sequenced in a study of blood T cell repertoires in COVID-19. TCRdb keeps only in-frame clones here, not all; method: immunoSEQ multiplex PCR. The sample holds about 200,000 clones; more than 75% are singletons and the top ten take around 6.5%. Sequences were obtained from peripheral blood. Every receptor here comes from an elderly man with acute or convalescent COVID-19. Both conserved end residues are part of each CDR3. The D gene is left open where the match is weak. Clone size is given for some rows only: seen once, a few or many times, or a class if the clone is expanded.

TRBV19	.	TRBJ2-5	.	TGTGCCAGTAGTATTCCCGGGGAGACCCAGTACTTC	CASSIPGETQYF
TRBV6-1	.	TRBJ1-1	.	TGTGCCAGCAGTGAAGGGGGGAGGGCAGAAGCTTTCTTT	CASSEGGRAEAFF
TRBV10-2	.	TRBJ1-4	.	TGCGCCAGCAGTGACAACAGCAGGAATGAAAAACTGTTTTTT	CASSDNSRNEKLFF
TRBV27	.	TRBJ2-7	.	TGTGCCAGCAGTTTAGGACGTAGCGGTAGCTCCTACGAGCAGTACTTC	CASSLGRSGSSYEQYF
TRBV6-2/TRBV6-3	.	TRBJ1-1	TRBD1	TGTGCCAGCAGTTACGTGGCAGGGGGCGTGAACACTGAAGCTTTCTTT	CASSYVAGGVNTEAFF
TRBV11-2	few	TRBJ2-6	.	TGTGCCAGCAGCTTAGGTATTGGGGCCAACGTCCTGACTTTC	CASSLGIGANVLTF
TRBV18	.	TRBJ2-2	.	TGTGCCAGCTCAGCTACCACCGGGGAGCTGTTTTTT	CASSATTGELFF
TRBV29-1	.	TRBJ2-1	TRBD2	TGCAGCGTTTTGGGACTAGCGGGAGGGAGCTCCTACAATGAGCAGTTCTTC	CSVLGLAGGSSYNEQFF
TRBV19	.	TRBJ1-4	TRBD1	TGTGCCAGAACGACAGGGGGCGAGAGAATAGGCGAAAAACTGTTTTTT	CARTTGGERIGEKLFF
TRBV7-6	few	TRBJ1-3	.	TGTGCCAGCAGCTTAGTTACAGGGCCTGGAAACACCATATATTTT	CASSLVTGPGNTIYF
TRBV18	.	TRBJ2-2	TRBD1	TGTGCCAGCTCACTCGACAGGGTGATCGGGGAGCTGTTTTTT	CASSLDRVIGELFF
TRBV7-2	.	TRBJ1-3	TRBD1	TGTGCCAGCAGCTTTCAACAGGGGAGGGGAAACACCATATATTTT	CASSFQQGRGNTIYF
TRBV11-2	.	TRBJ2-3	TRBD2	TGTGCCAGCAGCTCTCCGGGACTAGCGACAGATACGCAGTATTTT	CASSSPGLATDTQYF
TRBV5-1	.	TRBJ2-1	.	TGCGCCAGCAGCTCGATTTCAGGCTCAGGTGGCAATGAGCAGTTCTTC	CASSSISGSGGNEQFF
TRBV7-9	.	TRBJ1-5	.	TGTGCCAGCAGCTTTAATAGCAATCAGCCCCAGCATTTT	CASSFNSNQPQHF
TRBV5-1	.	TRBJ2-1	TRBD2	TGCGCCAGCAGCCAGGGACTAGCGGGGCCACGGGAGCAGTTCTTC	CASSQGLAGPREQFF
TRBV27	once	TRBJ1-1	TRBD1	TGTGCCAGCAGCTTAAAAAGACAGGGGTCTGAAGCTTTCTTT	CASSLKRQGSEAFF
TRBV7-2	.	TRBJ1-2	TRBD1	TGTGCCAGCAGCTTTGGAGACAGGGGAACTGGCTACACCTTC	CASSFGDRGTGYTF
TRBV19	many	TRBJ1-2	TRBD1	TGTGCCAGTAGACAAGGGACAGGAAACTATGGCTACACCTTC	CASRQGTGNYGYTF
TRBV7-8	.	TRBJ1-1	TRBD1	TGTGCCAGCAGGGGTACGGGACAGGGGAACACTGAAGCTTTCTTT	CASRGTGQGNTEAFF
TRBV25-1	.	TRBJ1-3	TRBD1	TGTGCCAGCAGGGGACAGGGGACCGGAAACACCATATATTTT	CASRGQGTGNTIYF
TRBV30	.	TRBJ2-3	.	TGTGCCTGGAGTGTAATTGGCAGGCTCTCAGATACGCAGTATTTT	CAWSVIGRLSDTQYF